This T cell receptor (beta chain) was obtained from a study of blood T cell repertoires in COVID-19. On the study more broadly: The United States, Italy and Spain were the sources of the acute and convalescent COVID-19 samples. T cells, B-cell-depleted T cells, or PBMCs provided the cDNA or gDNA that served as material.

How the authors handled the data: Amplifying reference gene primers gave estimates of nucleated cell counts. The assay was immunoSEQ multiplex PCR, and TCRdb's table has in-frame clones only and misses some. D and trimming come from the DNA, and the V and J calls and clone size come from that table. The profile shows 24,000 or so clones, roughly 85% of them singletons. This receptor was taken from a man aged 70 or older in a cohort sampled during active COVID-19. Sequenced input: peripheral blood.

The CDR3 reads CASSPRLAGTDTQYF. The CDR3 bases are TGTGCCAGCTCACCAAGACTAGCGGGGACAGATACGCAGTATTTT. This sequence joins TRBV18 and TRBJ2-3; TRBD2 matches at 11 bases. Losses at the gene ends were 2 bases for V and 3 bases for J; bases not matched to a gene: 1. Per germline, CDR1 KGHSH and CDR2 LQKENI. The CDR3 covers 15 residues. The entire variable domain, with the rest obtained from reference TRBV18 and TRBJ2-3, is as follows: NAGVMQNPRHLVRRRGQEARLRCSPMKGHSHVYWYRQLPEEGLKFMVYLQKENIIDESGMPKERFSAEFPKEGPSILRIQQVVRGDSAAYFCASSPRLAGTDTQYFGPGTRLTVL.